The 32 T cell receptor beta chains listed next were all sequenced from one sample in a study of blood T cells in healthy people across ages. Next came a second PCR, run for roughly 6 to 11 cycles, which used a sample-barcoded 5' primer along with a J-beta primer mix. TCRdb reprocessed the 5' RACE reads via MiXCR and lists one record per CDR3 protein. The sample comprises about 800,000 distinct CDR3 sequences, roughly 25% of which are singletons, and around 3.6% rests with the top ten. In addition, the sample was reused for a study of T cells of mothers and their children.

The sample taken for sequencing was blood. The receptor source for this set is a boy aged 10-17 years in good health.

This clonotype was observed a handful of times. This chain connects TRBV6-2 or TRBV6-3 to TRBJ1-6; D not certain. Germline values: CDR1 MNHEY, CDR2 SVGEGT. CDR3 length: 14 residues. The ends were cut back, 2 bases at V and 9 bases at J, with 11 bases in the middle. The CDR3 coding sequence is TGTGCCAGCAGTTACGCGGGGAAAGCTTCACCCCTCCACTTT. Amino acid sequence: CASSYAGKASPLHF.

This clonotype was found once. The V gene is TRBV12-5, the J gene TRBJ2-1; 11 bases match TRBD2. Germline assignment: CDR1 LGHNT and CDR2 FRNRAP. The ends lost 5 bases at V and 4 bases at J; junction bases unmatched: 22. There are 21 residues in the CDR3. CDR3 residues: CASGPGQVPRLAGRKYNEQFF. The CDR3 DNA sequence: TGTGCTAGTGGTCCCGGACAGGTCCCTCGACTAGCGGGAAGGAAATACAATGAGCAGTTCTTC.

Remarks on this clonotype: One junction end disagrees with the germline gene, perhaps due to a read error. The CDR3 here is CASNEVGQGAYKVNSPLHF. The DNA for the CDR3 is TGTGCCAGCAATGAAGTGGGACAGGGGGCATATAAAGTGAATTCACCCCTCCACTTT. The gene calls are TRBV2 and TRBJ1-6; 12 positions agree with TRBD1. Germline V gene lookup returns CDR1 SNHLY and CDR2 FYNNEI. The CDR3 extends over 19 amino acids.

The chain links TRBV6-1 to TRBJ1-4, with D possibly matching TRBD1 (5 bases). The CDR3 covers 14 residues. CDR1 MNHNS and CDR2 SASEGT come from the germline V gene. V was trimmed by 8 bases and J by 0 bases, leaving 10 bases between them. Written as DNA, the CDR3 is TGTGCCAGCGGAACAGGTGCAACTAATGAAAAACTGTTTTTT. Its protein is CASGTGATNEKLFF.

The chain links TRBV7-9 to TRBJ2-5; 10 bases are a match to TRBD2. The J call is uncertain, as TRBJ2-1 better fits the DNA end. Germline CDR1 is SEHNR and CDR2 is FQNEAQ (reference sequence). This CDR3 is 14 amino acids long. CDR3 residues: CASIQAGGPDEQFF. CDR3 nucleotide sequence: TGTGCCAGCATCCAAGCGGGAGGGCCGGATGAGCAGTTCTTC.

The chain combines TRBV11-2 with TRBJ2-1, with TRBD2 matching over 8 bases. V lost 4 bases and J lost 3; bases outside the gene matches: 17. The CDR3 is made up of 19 amino acids. From germline, CDR1 is SGHAT and CDR2 FQNNGV. The CDR3 loop reads CASSSYLLQLAVHYNEQFF. The CDR3 DNA reads TGTGCCAGCAGCTCTTACCTCCTTCAACTAGCGGTTCACTACAATGAGCAGTTCTTC. The whole variable domain, remainder taken from reference TRBV11-2 and TRBJ2-1, is EAGVAQSPRYKIIEKRQSVAFWCNPISGHATLYWYQQILGQGPKLLIQFQNNGVVDDSQLPKDRFSAERLKGVDSTLKIQPAKLEDSAVYLCASSSYLLQLAVHYNEQFFGPGTRLTVL.

This clonotype was seen only a few times. This rearrangement joins TRBV3-1 to TRBJ2-7; D is undetermined. CDR1 and CDR2 from the germline V gene are LGHDT and YNNKEL (reference sequence). The V and J ends lost 3 bases and 2 bases respectively, with 11 bases between them. This CDR3 has 14 residues. DNA for the CDR3: TGTGCCAGCAGCCAGAGAGGATTCACCTACGAGCAGTACTTC. Translated: CASSQRGFTYEQYF.

V is TRBV4-3 and J is TRBJ1-2, with a possible D match to TRBD1 (6 bases). This CDR3 contains 16 residues. The V and J ends lost 2 bases and 4 bases respectively, with 17 bases between them. Germline V gene lookup returns CDR1 LGHNA and CDR2 YSLEER. For the CDR3, the DNA is TGCGCCAGCAGCCAAATTTCCTGGGGGCCCAGCTATGGCTACACCTTC. It yields the protein CASSQISWGPSYGYTF.

The rearrangement joins TRBV12-3 or TRBV12-4 to TRBJ2-4; tentatively, D is TRBD2 (6 bases). This CDR3 has 13 residues. V was trimmed by 7 bases and J by 9 bases, leaving 16 bases between them. CDR3 DNA sequence: TGTGCCAGCAAACTTACGGGGACTCCCATTCAGTACTTC. This encodes CASKLTGTPIQYF.

J is TRBJ2-7 and V is TRBV5-1; D possibly corresponds to TRBD1 (6 bases). The V gene's germline CDR1 is SGHRS and CDR2 YFSETQ. This CDR3 comprises 16 residues. Trimming removed 4 bases at V and 4 bases at J, with 21 bases between. This CDR3 is CASSPGQGSRMYEQYF. Written as DNA, the CDR3 is TGCGCCAGCAGCCCAGGGCAGGGGTCGAGGATGTACGAGCAGTACTTC.

The chain links TRBV7-2 to TRBJ2-1; TRBD1 or TRBD2 may be the D gene (5 bases each). This CDR3 has 17 residues. CDR1 is SGHTA, CDR2 FQGNSA, per germline. Between the trimmed V and J ends, which lost 0 bases and 1 base, there was a span of 13 bases. CDR3 in amino acids: CASSLAPPGPSYNEQFF. CDR3 bases: TGTGCCAGCAGCTTAGCGCCCCCGGGGCCTTCCTACAATGAGCAGTTCTTC.

J is TRBJ2-3 and V is TRBV5-1; 9 nucleotides align to TRBD2. Germline lookup yields CDR1 SGHRS and CDR2 YFSETQ. Germline trimming cut 1 base from V and 2 bases from J; bases unmatched to any gene: 8. The CDR3 extends over 17 amino acids. CDR3 DNA sequence: TGCGCCAGCAGCTTGTCATCGGCGGGAGGGTTCACAGATACGCAGTATTTT. Translation: CASSLSSAGGFTDTQYF.

The V call is TRBV12-3 or TRBV12-4, the J call TRBJ2-7; 15 bases are a match to TRBD2. This CDR3 has 19 residues. The ends lost 2 bases at V and 2 bases at J; junction bases unmatched: 10. The CDR3 DNA follows: TGTGCCAGCAGTTTATCAGGACTAGCGGGAGGGACCGCACCCTACGAGCAGTACTTC. It encodes CASSLSGLAGGTAPYEQYF.

This clonotype was detected a few times. The chain recombines TRBV27 with TRBJ2-7; 7 bases match TRBD2. The germline gives CDR1 MNHEY, CDR2 SMNVEV (reference sequence). The length of the CDR3 is 14 residues. V was clipped by 3 bases and J by 4 bases; unmatched bases: 6. CDR3: CASSFGSGIYEQYF. The DNA for the CDR3 is TGTGCCAGCAGTTTCGGAAGCGGGATTTACGAGCAGTACTTC.

This clonotype was picked up many times. V and J are TRBV7-2 and TRBJ2-3; 7 nucleotides match TRBD2. In germline, CDR1 is SGHTA, CDR2 FQGNSA. Trimming cost V 8 bases and J 1 base; bases outside gene matches: 6. This CDR3 is 14 amino acids long. The CDR3 coding sequence is TGTGCCAGCGGTTCACGGGGGGGCACAGATACGCAGTATTTT. It codes for CASGSRGGTDTQYF.

The chain carries TRBV15 and TRBJ2-7, with D uncertain. V was cut by 0 bases and J by 7 bases, with 13 bases left in between. This CDR3 has 14 amino acids. Germline values: CDR1 LNHNV, CDR2 YYDKDF (reference sequence). The CDR3 DNA sequence: TGTGCCACCAGCAGAGATCGAATAGGTTGGGAGCAGTACTTC. Protein product: CATSRDRIGWEQYF.

This clonotype was detected a few times. The junction does not match germline at one end; this may be a read error. V gene TRBV29-1 combines with J gene TRBJ2-3; no clear D gene. The length of the CDR3 is 13 residues. Germline V gene lookup returns CDR1 SQVTM and CDR2 ANQGSEA. The CDR3 is CSEKDGYTDTQYF. CDR3 DNA: TGCAGCGAGAAGGACGGGTACACAGACACGCAGTATTTT.

The chain employs TRBV9 and TRBJ2-5, with D perhaps assigned TRBD1 or TRBD2 (5 bases each). V was clipped by 4 bases and J by 3 bases, with 16 bases between them. The CDR3 loop spans 15 amino acids. Germline CDR1 and CDR2: SGDLS and YYNGEE. The CDR3 DNA sequence: TGTGCCAGCAGCCTATTCGAGGGGACGAAAGAGACCCAGTACTTC. Its protein is CASSLFEGTKETQYF.

This clonotype was detected a few times. V usage is TRBV7-2 and J usage is TRBJ2-7; D possibly matches TRBD1 or TRBD2 (5 bases each). The germline V gene encodes CDR1 SGHTA and CDR2 FQGNSA. V lost 1 base and J lost 6, with 16 bases in between. The CDR3 runs to 15 residues. CDR3 loop: CASSLVGLAVSEQYF. CDR3 nucleotide sequence: TGTGCCAGCAGCTTAGTGGGGCTAGCCGTCTCCGAGCAGTACTTC.

Only a few counts were recorded for this clonotype. V is TRBV25-1 and J is TRBJ2-5; 7 bases are shared with TRBD1. The J call is in doubt because the DNA end fits TRBJ2-7 better. The CDR3 loop spans 12 amino acids. CDR1 and CDR2 (germline): MGHDK, SYGVNS. The CDR3 loop reads CARGQTNYEQYF. The CDR3, as DNA: TGTGCCAGGGGACAGACTAACTACGAGCAGTACTTC.

The rearrangement links TRBV29-1 to TRBJ2-5; 7 positions match TRBD2. V lost 2 bases to trimming and J lost 0 bases; unmatched junction nucleotides: 3. The CDR3 loop spans 14 amino acids. The germline V gene encodes CDR1 SQVTM and CDR2 ANQGSEA. CDR3: CSVELAEHQETQYF. The CDR3 nucleotides are TGCAGCGTTGAACTAGCGGAGCACCAAGAGACCCAGTACTTC.

This sequence joins TRBV28 and TRBJ1-2, with 8 bases matching TRBD1. The germline gives CDR1 MDHEN, CDR2 SYDVKM. Trimming at V came to 1 base and at J to 7 bases, leaving 8 bases not matched to a gene. The CDR3 is made up of 15 amino acids. The CDR3 bases are TGTGCCAGCAGTTTATTCAGGACAGGGCGAGGTGGCTACACCTTC. It yields the protein CASSLFRTGRGGYTF.

At least ten counts were recorded for this clonotype. The J gene is TRBJ1-1, the V gene TRBV5-1; no clear D. This CDR3 spans 14 amino acids. V lost 0 bases to trimming and J lost 3 bases, with 9 bases between them. Germline V gene lookup returns CDR1 SGHRS and CDR2 YFSETQ. The CDR3 sequence is CASSLGGWDTEAFF. CDR3 coding DNA: TGCGCCAGCAGCTTGGGGGGATGGGACACTGAAGCTTTCTTT.

This clonotype was found a few times. One end of the junction fails to match germline, which may point to a read error. This rearrangement joins TRBV13 to TRBJ2-1; TRBD2 aligns across 8 bases. CDR3 size: 17 residues. Germline V CDR1 and CDR2: PRHDT, FYEKMQ (reference sequence). The CDR3 coding sequence is TGCGCCAGCAGCGGCCGGGAAAGGGTAGCGGGGTACAATGAGCAGTTCTTC. It codes for CASSGRERVAGYNEQFF.

This clonotype came up a few times. The chain links TRBV12-3 or TRBV12-4 to TRBJ1-5; tentatively, D is TRBD1 (5 bases). CDR3 length: 15 amino acids. Between the trimmed V and J ends, which lost 1 base and 2 bases, there was a span of 9 bases. The CDR3 reads CASSLEVGGNQPQHF. In DNA form, the CDR3 reads TGTGCCAGCAGTTTAGAAGTAGGGGGCAATCAGCCCCAGCATTTT.

The genes are TRBV29-1 and TRBJ2-5; TRBD2 matches at 7 bases. Germline CDR1 SQVTM, CDR2 ANQGSEA. The CDR3 covers 18 residues. The V gene end was trimmed by 0 bases and the J gene end by 5 bases; junction bases not matched to a gene: 18. The CDR3 spells CSVEDVSDGGSGWETQYF. CDR3 sequence (DNA): TGCAGCGTTGAAGACGTCTCGGATGGCGGGAGCGGCTGGGAGACCCAGTACTTC.

This clonotype was seen only a few times. The rearrangement uses TRBV7-9 and TRBJ2-1; the D is unclear. The CDR3 sequence is 15 residues long. V gave up 1 base and J gave up 6 bases, with 13 bases separating them. Germline V gives CDR1 SEHNR, CDR2 FQNEAQ (reference sequence). CDR3 nucleotides: TGTGCCAGCAGCTTAGTCTTCCTAGGCGGCAATGAGCAGTTCTTC. Protein: CASSLVFLGGNEQFF.

This clonotype was counted only a few times. The rearrangement links TRBV12-3 or TRBV12-4 to TRBJ2-5; D remains unclear. V was clipped by 1 base and J by 0 bases, with 9 bases between them. The CDR3 sequence is 15 residues long. The CDR3 reads CASSLGRQNQETQYF. CDR3 nucleotide sequence: TGTGCCAGCAGTTTAGGCCGGCAGAACCAAGAGACCCAGTACTTC.

This chain links TRBV5-5 with TRBJ2-5, with D uncertain. The V and J ends lost 4 bases and 1 base respectively, with 14 bases between them. Per the germline V gene, CDR1 is SGHKS and CDR2 is YYEKEE (reference sequence). The length of the CDR3 is 15 residues. In DNA form, the CDR3 reads TGTGCCAGCAGCCCCCTCCCTGGGGTCCAAGAGACCCAGTACTTC. Its protein is CASSPLPGVQETQYF.

The chain combines TRBV20-1 with TRBJ1-6, with 7 nucleotides matching TRBD1. Germline V gives CDR1 DFQATT, CDR2 SNEGSKA (reference sequence). The length of the CDR3 is 16 residues. With V trimmed by 3 bases and J by 6 bases, 11 bases remained unmatched. CDR3 bases: TGCAGTGCTAGCTCCTTAGCGACAGGGACTAATTCACCCCTCCACTTT. The encoded protein is CSASSLATGTNSPLHF.

The gene calls are TRBV4-1 and TRBJ2-1; tentatively, D is TRBD2 (5 bases). Trimming stripped 1 base from V and 7 bases from J, with 14 bases between. The CDR3 totals 15 residues. Germline values: CDR1 MGHRA, CDR2 YSYEKL. The chain's CDR3 is CASSQGLASLNEQFF. CDR3 coding DNA: TGCGCCAGCAGCCAAGGGCTAGCTTCCCTGAATGAGCAGTTCTTC.

The V call is TRBV15, the J call TRBJ2-7, with D possibly being TRBD2 (5 bases). V lost 0 bases to trimming and J lost 0 bases, with 15 bases between them. Per the germline V gene, CDR1 is LNHNV and CDR2 is YYDKDF (reference sequence). The length of the CDR3 is 17 residues. CDR3 loop: CATSRDYLAKNSYEQYF. The CDR3 nucleotides are TGTGCCACCAGCAGAGATTACTTAGCGAAGAACTCCTACGAGCAGTACTTC.